This T cell receptor beta chain was sequenced during a study of blood T cell repertoires in COVID-19. Everyone who took part was roughly 18 to 89 years old, and they came from about 25 US areas. At least ten counts were recorded for this clone. Profiling relied on immunoSEQ multiplex PCR, and the TCRdb table lists in-frame clones only, not all of them. There are about 390,000 clones in the sample; about 86% occur only once, and approximately 9.3% lies in the top ten. CDR3 length: 17 residues. The V end was cut by 2 bases, the J end by 5 bases, with 18 bases between. The V gene's germline CDR1 is MGHRA and CDR2 YSYEKL.

The receptor comes from a woman aged 50 to 60 who had recovered from COVID-19. V gene TRBV4-1 combines with J gene TRBJ2-2; a possible D gene is TRBD1 (6 bases). The sample taken for sequencing was PBMCs or T cells enriched from blood (not recorded which). CDR3 sequence: CASSQPGQGAWTGELFF. The CDR3 bases are TGCGCCAGCAGCCAACCGGGACAAGGCGCTTGGACCGGGGAGCTGTTTTTT.